Below are 28 T cell receptor beta chains sequenced from a single sample in a study of spatial heterogeneity in lung cancer. Time point: sample taken at primary tumor resection. Whole RNA obtained from tumor, nontumor lung or frozen PBMC underwent sequencing without sorting. From the 5' RACE reads, TCRdb called clonotypes with MiXCR, one entry per CDR3 protein. The repertoire holds tens of thousands of distinct CDR3 sequences, with roughly 5.6% as singletons. The sample consisted of PBMCs, taken at surgery. The receptor source for this set is a female donor with early-stage non-small cell lung cancer.

The chain carries TRBV23-1 and TRBJ2-3; TRBD2 matches at 8 bases. TRBV23-1 is sorted into the ORF group, with uncertain function. The trim removed 3 bases at V and 4 bases at J, leaving 3 bases unmatched. The CDR3 is 14 amino acids. CDR3 nucleotide sequence: TGCGCCAGCAGTCAGTCGGGACTAGCAGATACGCAGTATTTT. Protein sequence: CASSQSGLADTQYF.

Turning to this clonotype: A read error may be the cause here, since a much bigger clone is one base away. The chain joins TRBV6-4 to TRBJ2-1; D perhaps matches TRBD2 (6 bases). Per the germline V gene, CDR1 is MRHNA and CDR2 is SNTAGT. Trimming removed 2 bases from V and 6 bases from J, with 8 bases in between. This CDR3 region has 13 residues. The CDR3 loop reads CASSDGGGNEQFF. The CDR3 nucleotides are TGTGCCAGCAGTGACGGGGGAGGCAATGAGCAGTTCTTC.

Within the sample, this clonotype is medium-sized. J is TRBJ2-7 and V is TRBV7-6; the D call may be TRBD1 or TRBD2 (5 bases each). This CDR3 is built from 12 residues. Trimming pared 0 bases from V and 5 bases from J, leaving 5 bases between. The V gene's germline CDR1 is SGHVS and CDR2 FNYEAQ. CDR3 in DNA: TGTGCCAGCAGCTTAGCGGGGGACGAGCAGTACTTC. Translated, it gives CASSLAGDEQYF.

In DNA, the CDR3 is TGCGCCAGCAGCAAGGACCCAAACACTGAAGCTTTCTTT. Translation: CASSKDPNTEAFF. V gene TRBV5-1 combines with J gene TRBJ1-1, with unresolved D. Germline CDR1 reads SGHRS; CDR2 reads YFSETQ. V shed 4 bases and J shed 2 bases, with 9 bases lying between them. The CDR3 runs 13 residues.

This clonotype was observed a handful of times. This chain joins TRBV3-1 and TRBJ2-2; possible D gene TRBD2, 7 bases. The CDR3 runs 14 residues. CDR1 LGHDT and CDR2 YNNKEL come from the germline V gene (reference sequence). Trimming removed 8 bases from V and 4 bases from J, with 14 bases in between. The CDR3 bases are TGTGCCAGCCGTGCGGGGGCAGGCACCGGGGAGCTGTTTTTT. The encoded protein is CASRAGAGTGELFF.

This clonotype was recorded many times. The rearrangement uses TRBV7-9 and TRBJ2-5; TRBD1 aligns across 8 bases. Trimming took 5 bases from V and 2 from J; bases not matched to a gene: 22. The CDR3 runs 20 residues. Germline V gene data show CDR1 as SEHNR and CDR2 as FQNEAQ (reference sequence). The CDR3, as DNA: TGTGCCAGCAGCGCCCGGACAGGGCATAAGATTGACGGGGAACAAGAGACCCAGTACTTC. Residues: CASSARTGHKIDGEQETQYF.

At least ten counts were recorded for this clonotype. CDR3 sequence: CASSQVGTEAFF. The CDR3 DNA is TGTGCCAGCAGCCAAGTTGGGACTGAAGCTTTCTTT. The J gene is TRBJ1-1, the V gene TRBV4-2; no firm D call. V lost 1 base to trimming and J lost 5 bases, with 5 bases between them. The germline V gene has CDR1 LGHNA and CDR2 YNFKEQ. The CDR3 has 12 residues.

This clonotype came up many times. The V gene is TRBV4-2, the J gene TRBJ1-4; no reliable D call. The germline V gene has CDR1 LGHNA and CDR2 YNFKEQ. Trimming took off 3 bases at V and 5 bases at J, with 13 bases between the two ends. The CDR3 length is 15 residues. The chain's CDR3 is CASSQPGTENEKLFF. The DNA for the CDR3 is TGTGCCAGCAGCCAGCCCGGAACGGAGAATGAAAAACTGTTTTTT.

This clonotype was seen ten or more times. The V call is TRBV7-9, the J call TRBJ1-1, with D possibly matching TRBD1 (6 bases). V was shortened by 2 bases and J by 1 base, with 11 bases between the two germline ends. This CDR3 has 15 amino acids. CDR1 is SEHNR and CDR2 is FQNEAQ in the germline V gene (reference sequence). The CDR3 reads CASSLLAGENTEAFF. The CDR3 nucleotides are TGTGCCAGCAGCTTATTGGCAGGGGAGAACACTGAAGCTTTCTTT.

This clonotype occurred many times. The rearrangement joins TRBV20-1 to TRBJ2-3, with D uncertain. Trimming stripped 6 bases from V and 1 base from J, with 14 bases between. Germline V gene data show CDR1 as DFQATT and CDR2 as SNEGSKA (reference sequence). The CDR3 covers 14 residues. CDR3 loop: CSARRTGGTDTQYF. In nucleotides, the CDR3 is TGCAGTGCCCGGAGAACTGGGGGCACAGATACGCAGTATTTT.

This clonotype was observed many times. V gene TRBV20-1 combines with J gene TRBJ1-2, with 8 bases matching TRBD1. Germline assignment: CDR1 DFQATT and CDR2 SNEGSKA (reference sequence). CDR3 length: 17 residues. V lost 1 base, J lost 2 bases, and 12 bases stayed unmatched. The CDR3 region is CSARVRQGLELNYGYTF. CDR3 nucleotide sequence: TGCAGTGCTAGAGTCAGACAGGGGCTTGAACTGAACTATGGCTACACCTTC.

This chain links TRBV5-8 with TRBJ2-7, with D possibly being TRBD1 (6 bases). The CDR3 length is 14 residues. The germline gives CDR1 SGHTS, CDR2 YDEGEE. Trimming removed 2 bases at V and 2 bases at J, with 11 bases between. The DNA for the CDR3 is TGTGCCAGCAGCTTACAGGGCTCCCCCTACGAGCAGTACTTC. Translated: CASSLQGSPYEQYF. The full variable domain, rest sourced from reference TRBV5-8 and TRBJ2-7, is EAGVTQSPTHLIKTRGQQATLRCSPISGHTSVYWYQQALGLGLQFLLWYDEGEERNRGNFPPRFSGRQFPNYSSELNVNALELEDSALYLCASSLQGSPYEQYFGPGTRLTVT.

This clonotype was observed many times. The chain joins TRBV6-1 to TRBJ2-1; 7 bases match TRBD2. The CDR3 has 14 residues. Germline V lookup: CDR1 MNHNS, CDR2 SASEGT. The V gene end was trimmed by 10 bases and the J gene end by 1 base; junction bases not matched to a gene: 7. The DNA of the CDR3 is TGTGCCATAAGTCCGGGACTATCCTACAATGAGCAGTTCTTC. Its protein product is CAISPGLSYNEQFF.

This clonotype has ten or more counts. The chain carries TRBV28 and TRBJ2-7; possibly TRBD1 for D (6 bases). Germline CDR1 and CDR2: MDHEN and SYDVKM. V lost 3 bases and J 0 bases, leaving 15 bases between the germline ends. The CDR3 contains 16 residues. The CDR3 region is CASSFSGQTGSYEQYF. In nucleotides, the CDR3 is TGTGCCAGCAGTTTCTCGGGTCAGACAGGCTCCTACGAGCAGTACTTC.

This clonotype has a count of ten or more. This sequence joins TRBV6-5 and TRBJ1-2; no definite D call. Between the trimmed V and J ends, which lost 0 bases and 4 bases, there was a span of 9 bases. This CDR3 is built from 14 residues. Germline lookup yields CDR1 MNHEY and CDR2 SVGAGI. CDR3 loop: CASSYSGSRYGYTF. CDR3 in DNA: TGTGCCAGCAGTTACTCCGGTTCGCGCTATGGCTACACCTTC.

Ten or more counts support this clonotype. This rearrangement joins TRBV9 to TRBJ2-1, with 13 bases lining up with TRBD2. This CDR3 is 17 amino acids long. The trim removed 4 bases at V and 3 bases at J, leaving 7 bases unmatched. Germline V gene sequence: CDR1 SGDLS, CDR2 YYNGEE. CDR3 coding DNA: TGTGCCAGCAGCCCTAGACTAGCGGGGGGAATCTACAATGAGCAGTTCTTC. Translating it yields CASSPRLAGGIYNEQFF.

This clonotype was found many times. This chain uses TRBV27 with TRBJ1-5; D is undetermined. Trimming removed 0 bases from V and 3 bases from J, with 3 bases in between. Germline-derived CDR1 and CDR2 are MNHEY and SMNVEV (reference sequence). This CDR3 is 13 amino acids long. CDR3 sequence reads: CASSLSPNQPQHF. CDR3 bases: TGTGCCAGCAGTTTATCGCCCAATCAGCCCCAGCATTTT.

There are many counts of this clonotype. V is TRBV30 and J is TRBJ1-6; D is possibly TRBD1 (5 bases). Germline CDR1 GTSNPN, CDR2 SVGIG (reference sequence). Trimming left V 4 bases short and J 7 bases short, with 17 bases between. The CDR3 has 15 amino acids. CDR3 nucleotide sequence: TGTGCCTGGACGCGGGGGTTGAGACAGAATTCACCCCTCCACTTT. Encoded protein: CAWTRGLRQNSPLHF. Filled out from reference TRBV30 and TRBJ1-6, the complete variable domain reads SQTIHQWPATLVQPVGSPLSLECTVEGTSNPNLYWYRQAAGRGLQLLFYSVGIGQISSEVPQNLSASRPQDRQFILSSKKLLLSDSGFYLCAWTRGLRQNSPLHFGNGTRLTVT.

A word on this clonotype: A much larger clone differs by one base, so this may be a read error. This rearrangement joins TRBV20-1 to TRBJ2-3; D might be TRBD1 or TRBD2, each matching 5 bases. V lost 0 bases and J 4 bases, leaving 14 bases between the germline ends. The germline CDR1 and CDR2 sequences are DFQATT and SNEGSKA (reference sequence). This CDR3 region has 15 residues. CDR3 nucleotides: TGCAGTGCTAGAGATCCGGGGACCAGCGCAGATACGCAGTATTTT. Translating gives CSARDPGTSADTQYF.

This clonotype was found a few times. V and J are TRBV5-4 and TRBJ1-4; TRBD1 matches 7 bases. CDR3 size: 13 residues. Losses at the gene ends were 7 bases for V and 3 bases for J; bases not matched to a gene: 3. CDR1 is SGHNT and CDR2 is YYREEE in the germline V gene (reference sequence). The CDR3 nucleotides read TGTGCCAGCGGCAGGGGGGCTAATGAAAAACTGTTTTTT. Amino acid sequence: CASGRGANEKLFF.

As concerns this clonotype: This clone may be a read error of a much larger clone one base away. The genes are TRBV2 and TRBJ2-3; D ambiguous. The J call may be faulty, since TRBJ1-5 better matches the DNA end. Germline V gene data show CDR1 as SNHLY and CDR2 as FYNNEI. The CDR3 runs to 16 residues. CDR3 in DNA: TGTGCCAGCAGTCCCCGCGGTAGCGGCCGCACAGATACGCAGCATTTT. It is translated as CASSPRGSGRTDTQHF.

In its sample, this clonotype was seen many times. V usage is TRBV7-8 and J usage is TRBJ2-2, with D tentatively TRBD1 or TRBD2 (6 bases each). This CDR3 comprises 13 residues. Germline V lookup: CDR1 SGHVS, CDR2 FQNEAQ. The V gene lost 6 bases and the J gene lost 5 bases, with 10 bases spanning the gap. The CDR3 DNA follows: TGTGCCAGCAGGGAAGGGGGGACCGGGGAGCTGTTTTTT. Protein sequence: CASREGGTGELFF.

This clonotype was observed at least ten times. In nucleotides, the CDR3 is TGTGCCAGCAGTCGGAATGAGCAGTTCTTC. Amino acid sequence: CASSRNEQFF. The V call is TRBV6-6, the J call TRBJ2-1; D not resolved. This CDR3 spans 10 amino acids. The germline CDR1 and CDR2 sequences are MNHNY and SVGAGI (reference sequence). V lost 5 bases, J lost 7 bases, and 3 bases lay in between.

This clonotype was counted at least ten times. V and J are TRBV7-6 and TRBJ2-7; no definite D call. The CDR3 is 12 residues long. The germline V gene has CDR1 SGHVS and CDR2 FNYEAQ. Trimming removed 5 bases at V and 6 bases at J, with 11 bases between. The CDR3 loop reads CASSLNPSEQYF. The CDR3 nucleotides read TGTGCCAGCAGCCTAAATCCTAGCGAGCAGTACTTC.

This clonotype was counted at least ten times. V is TRBV5-1 and J is TRBJ2-3, with 7 bases lining up with TRBD2. The ends lost 0 bases at V and 3 bases at J; junction bases unmatched: 1. Germline V CDR1 and CDR2: SGHRS, YFSETQ. The CDR3 has 14 amino acids. The CDR3 is CASSLGGGTDTQYF. The CDR3, as DNA: TGCGCCAGCAGCTTGGGCGGGGGAACAGATACGCAGTATTTT.

The sample holds many counts of this clonotype. The V and J genes are TRBV3-1 and TRBJ2-5; D unclear. The CDR3 extends over 16 amino acids. V gave up 3 bases and J gave up 2 bases, with 16 bases separating them. The germline V gene has CDR1 LGHDT and CDR2 YNNKEL (reference sequence). CDR3 in DNA: TGTGCCAGCAGCCAGATTCTGGGGTACGGACAAGAGACCCAGTACTTC. It yields the protein CASSQILGYGQETQYF.

This clonotype was seen only a few times. The chain joins TRBV12-3 or TRBV12-4 to TRBJ2-5, with 7 nucleotides matching TRBD2. J gave up 5 bases and V 6 bases, and 9 bases lay outside the gene matches. This CDR3 region has 14 residues. The chain's CDR3 is CASREAVGGETQYF. For the CDR3, the DNA is TGTGCCAGCAGAGAGGCAGTGGGAGGGGAGACCCAGTACTTC.

This clonotype has more than one count but fewer than ten. The chain links TRBV7-4 to TRBJ2-1; 9 nucleotides agree with TRBD2. The V gene's germline CDR1 is SGHVT and CDR2 SQSDAQ. The CDR3 is made up of 15 amino acids. J gave up 10 bases and V 4 bases, and 11 bases lay outside the gene matches. The CDR3 nucleotides read TGTGCCAGCAGCTCGAGCGGGGGGCCCCTCGAAGAGCAGTTCTTC. Its protein product is CASSSSGGPLEEQFF. Using reference TRBV7-4 and TRBJ2-1 for the parts outside the CDR3, the full variable domain is GAGVSQSPRYKVAKRGRDVALRCDSISGHVTLYWYRQTLGQGSEVLTYSQSDAQRDKSGRPSGRFSAERPERSVSTLKIQRTEQGDSAVYLCASSSSGGPLEEQFFGPGTRLTVL.